Shown below are 19 T cell receptor beta chains from a single sample sequenced in a study of identical twins. TCRdb used MiXCR to reprocess the 5' RACE reads, holding one entry per CDR3 protein. The sample has 250,000 or so distinct CDR3 sequences, 7% seen once. The sample also formed part of further work on yellow fever vaccine responses in identical twins.

Sequenced material: memory (CD45RO+) T cells sorted from blood. The receptors derive from a woman under 30 in good health.

The V call is TRBV29-1, the J call TRBJ2-3; D uncertain. Germline V gene sequence: CDR1 SQVTM, CDR2 ANQGSEA. This CDR3 contains 11 residues. Deletions cut 4 bases from V and 3 bases from J, with 5 bases between. CDR3 region: CSVVRTDTQYF. The CDR3, as DNA: TGCAGCGTTGTGAGGACAGATACGCAGTATTTT.

This clonotype has at least ten counts. The V and J genes are TRBV24-1 and TRBJ2-3; no firm D call. This CDR3 spans 15 amino acids. Germline V gene lookup returns CDR1 KGHDR and CDR2 SFDVKD. V dropped 3 bases and J dropped 8 bases, with 17 bases sitting between them. DNA of the CDR3: TGTGCCACCAGTGATACCGCGAGGTCCCCTCGTACGCAGTATTTT. Protein sequence: CATSDTARSPRTQYF.

This clonotype came up many times. This chain uses TRBV20-1 with TRBJ2-7; 9 nucleotides line up with TRBD2. This CDR3 has 14 residues. Germline V gives CDR1 DFQATT, CDR2 SNEGSKA (reference sequence). V shed 3 bases, J shed 4 bases, and the junction held 7 bases outside the gene matches. CDR3 in amino acids: CSASAGGLEYEQYV. DNA for the CDR3: TGCAGTGCTAGTGCGGGGGGGCTGGAATACGAGCAGTACGTC.

A word on this clonotype: A read error may be the cause here, since a much bigger clone is one base away. The chain recombines TRBV5-1 with TRBJ2-7, with 10 bases aligning to TRBD1. The ends lost 6 bases at V and 4 bases at J; junction bases unmatched: 7. Germline V gives CDR1 SGHRS, CDR2 YFSETQ. The CDR3 totals 14 residues. CDR3 loop: CASNGEGQGYEQYF. CDR3 bases: TGCGCCAGCAACGGGGAGGGACAGGGGTACGAGCAGTACTTC.

This clonotype came up many times. The chain employs TRBV12-3 or TRBV12-4 and TRBJ2-3; 8 positions agree with TRBD2. With 4 bases clipped from V and 2 bases from J, the junction kept 2 bases outside the gene matches. The CDR3 is 14 amino acids. This chain's CDR3 is CASSSSGLTDTQYF. DNA for the CDR3: TGTGCCAGCAGTTCTAGCGGGCTCACAGATACGCAGTATTTT.

This clonotype was found many times. The V call is TRBV5-1, the J call TRBJ2-5, with TRBD1 matching over 9 bases. The CDR3 has 13 amino acids. Germline-derived CDR1 and CDR2 are SGHRS and YFSETQ. V was clipped by 2 bases and J by 5 bases; unmatched bases: 1. The CDR3 is CASSLGTGETQYF. As DNA, the CDR3 is TGCGCCAGCAGCTTAGGGACAGGGGAGACCCAGTACTTC. Together with reference TRBV5-1 and TRBJ2-5, the CDR3 gives the full variable domain: KAGVTQTPRYLIKTRGQQVTLSCSPISGHRSVSWYQQTPGQGLQFLFEYFSETQRNKGNFPGRFSGRQFSNSRSEMNVSTLELGDSALYLCASSLGTGETQYFGPGTRLLVL.

This clonotype was observed a few times. CDR3 sequence reads: CASSFGIAYTEAFF. CDR3 nucleotide sequence: TGTGCCAGCAGTTTCGGGATAGCGTACACTGAAGCTTTCTTT. J is TRBJ1-1 and V is TRBV6-5; D call uncertain. This CDR3 contains 14 residues. The V gene lost 4 bases and the J gene lost 3 bases, with 12 bases spanning the gap. Germline V gene data show CDR1 as MNHEY and CDR2 as SVGAGI.

This clonotype was counted between two and nine times. The rearrangement uses TRBV12-3 or TRBV12-4 and TRBJ2-3; D possibly corresponds to TRBD2 (5 bases). The CDR3 sequence is 9 residues long. Deletions cut 8 bases from V and 8 bases from J, with 5 bases between. CDR3 protein: CASGSTQYF. The CDR3 nucleotides are TGTGCCAGCGGGAGTACGCAGTATTTT.

This clonotype was counted at least ten times. The rearrangement uses TRBV7-2 and TRBJ1-1, with D hard to call. With 5 bases removed from V and 6 bases from J, the gap between germline ends came to 13 bases. The V gene's germline CDR1 is SGHTA and CDR2 FQGNSA. This CDR3 comprises 13 residues. The CDR3 protein is CASSPRPSAEAFF. CDR3 DNA: TGTGCCAGCAGCCCCAGACCGAGCGCTGAAGCTTTCTTT.

The chain couples TRBV7-9 to TRBJ2-1; 8 bases are a match to TRBD2. Germline trimming cut 5 bases from V and 5 bases from J; bases unmatched to any gene: 11. There are 16 residues in the CDR3. The germline CDR1 and CDR2 sequences are SEHNR and FQNEAQ (reference sequence). The DNA of the CDR3 is TGTGCCAGCAGCCCGATGACTAGCGCCCACAACAATGAGCAGTTCTTC. It encodes CASSPMTSAHNNEQFF.

This clonotype was counted many times. The chain employs TRBV12-3 or TRBV12-4 and TRBJ2-7; D is uncertain. V was pared by 1 base and J by 1 base, with 11 bases between. CDR3 length equals 15 residues. DNA of the CDR3: TGTGCCAGCAGTTTAGGGCCGAACCCGTCCTACGAGCAGTACGTC. Amino acids: CASSLGPNPSYEQYV.

The table lists this clonotype with many counts. V gene TRBV12-3 or TRBV12-4 combines with J gene TRBJ1-2; D gene unclear. The CDR3 spans 13 residues. V lost 0 bases to trimming and J lost 5 bases, with 7 bases between them. CDR3 sequence (DNA): TGTGCCAGCAGTTTAGCGCCCCAGTATGGCTACACCTTC. Translated: CASSLAPQYGYTF.

The V call is TRBV2, the J call TRBJ2-2; no definite D call. V was trimmed by 1 base and J by 5 bases, leaving 8 bases between them. Looked up from germline, CDR1 is SNHLY and CDR2 is FYNNEI. This CDR3 is 14 amino acids long. CDR3 residues: CASSEGPMTGELFF. Written as DNA, the CDR3 is TGTGCCAGCAGTGAAGGCCCGATGACCGGGGAGCTGTTTTTT.

V and J are TRBV14 and TRBJ2-3, with 7 positions matching TRBD2. The germline CDR1 and CDR2 sequences are SGHDN and FVKESK. V lost 5 bases, J lost 0 bases, and 5 bases stayed unmatched. This CDR3 spans 15 amino acids. The CDR3 loop reads CASSFSGASTDTQYF. As DNA, the CDR3 is TGTGCCAGCAGCTTCAGCGGGGCGAGCACAGATACGCAGTATTTT.

Many counts were recorded for this clonotype. The rearrangement joins TRBV3-1 to TRBJ1-6; D is uncertain. Germline CDR1 and CDR2: LGHDT and YNNKEL (reference sequence). CDR3 length equals 14 residues. The V end was cut by 1 base, the J end by 9 bases, with 10 bases between. The CDR3 nucleotides read TGTGCCAGCAGCCAAGTTAGTCGAGGTTCACCCCTCCACTTT. Protein sequence: CASSQVSRGSPLHF.

This clonotype was seen ten or more times. J is TRBJ2-3 and V is TRBV5-1, with D unclear. The V gene's germline CDR1 is SGHRS and CDR2 YFSETQ. V was cut by 1 base and J by 6 bases, with 12 bases left in between. CDR3 length: 14 amino acids. The CDR3 sequence: CASSLLVDHDTQYF. Written as DNA, the CDR3 is TGCGCCAGCAGCTTGCTAGTAGACCACGATACGCAGTATTTT.

The chain recombines TRBV20-1 with TRBJ1-1; TRBD1 agrees at 7 bases. The CDR3 has 13 amino acids. Per the germline V gene, CDR1 is DFQATT and CDR2 is SNEGSKA (reference sequence). J lost 4 bases, V lost 6 bases, and 8 bases had no gene match. CDR3 DNA: TGCAGTGCCGATGATGACAGGGTCACTGAAGCTTTCTTT. Its protein product is CSADDDRVTEAFF.

The chain uses TRBV29-1 and TRBJ2-7; D might be TRBD1 (5 bases). With 1 base removed from V and 0 bases from J, the gap between germline ends came to 13 bases. The CDR3 is 15 residues long. The germline gives CDR1 SQVTM, CDR2 ANQGSEA. CDR3 amino acids: CSVEVRQGSSYEQYF. In DNA, the CDR3 is TGCAGCGTTGAAGTAAGGCAGGGTAGCTCCTACGAGCAGTACTTC.

The chain uses TRBV11-2 and TRBJ1-2; TRBD1 aligns across 7 bases. Germline CDR1 and CDR2: SGHAT and FQNNGV. V lost 5 bases and J lost 4; bases outside the gene matches: 10. The length of the CDR3 is 15 residues. The CDR3 region is CASSTPGTALYGYTF. The CDR3 coding sequence is TGTGCCAGCAGCACTCCCGGGACAGCCCTCTATGGCTACACCTTC. Together with reference TRBV11-2 and TRBJ1-2, the CDR3 gives the full variable domain: EAGVAQSPRYKIIEKRQSVAFWCNPISGHATLYWYQQILGQGPKLLIQFQNNGVVDDSQLPKDRFSAERLKGVDSTLKIQPAKLEDSAVYLCASSTPGTALYGYTFGSGTRLTVV.